This entry features one TCR beta chain sequence. These data come from a study of human versus mouse CDR3 diversity and MHC coevolution. Study in general: The immunoSEQ assay reportedly detects one in 200,000 T cells. Samples had between about 5.5 x 10^6 and 1.6 x 10^7 valid reads.

Libraries were prepared by immunoSEQ multiplex PCR; TCRdb keeps only in-frame clonotypes and omits some of them. The sample shows about 81,000 clones, just under 95% of them seen only once. The sequencing sample was made of naive CD4+ T cells from blood. Subset: CD45RO-negative CD62L-positive naive CD4 T cells. The origin of this receptor is a person aged 25-75 years in good health.

The CDR3 bases are TGTGCCAGCTTTTCGACAGAGAACACTGAAGCTTTCTTT. Protein sequence: CASFSTENTEAFF. The chain couples TRBV18 to TRBJ1-1, with TRBD1 as a possible D gene (5 bases). The germline gives CDR1 KGHSH, CDR2 LQKENI. The CDR3 spans 13 residues. The ends were cut back, 7 bases at V and 1 base at J, with 10 bases in the middle.